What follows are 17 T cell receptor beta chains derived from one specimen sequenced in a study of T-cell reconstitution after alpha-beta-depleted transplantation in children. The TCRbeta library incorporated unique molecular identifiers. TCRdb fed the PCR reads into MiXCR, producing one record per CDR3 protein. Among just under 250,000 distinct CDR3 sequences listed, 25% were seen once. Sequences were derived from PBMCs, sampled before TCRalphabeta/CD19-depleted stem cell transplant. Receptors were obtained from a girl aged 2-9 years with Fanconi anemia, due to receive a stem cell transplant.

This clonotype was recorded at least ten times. The CDR3 region has the DNA TGTGCCAGCGTCGGGGCCTCCTACAATGAGCAGTTCTTC. This translates into CASVGASYNEQFF. The V gene is TRBV27, the J gene TRBJ2-1, with D perhaps matching TRBD1 or TRBD2 (5 bases each). The germline gives CDR1 MNHEY, CDR2 SMNVEV (reference sequence). V dropped 8 bases and J dropped 0 bases, with 8 bases sitting between them. The CDR3 has 13 residues.

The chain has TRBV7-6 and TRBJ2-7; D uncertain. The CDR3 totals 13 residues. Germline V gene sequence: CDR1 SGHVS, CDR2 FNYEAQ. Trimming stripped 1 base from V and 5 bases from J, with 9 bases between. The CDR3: CASSLDLMDEQYF. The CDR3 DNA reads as TGTGCCAGCAGCTTAGATTTAATGGACGAGCAGTACTTC.

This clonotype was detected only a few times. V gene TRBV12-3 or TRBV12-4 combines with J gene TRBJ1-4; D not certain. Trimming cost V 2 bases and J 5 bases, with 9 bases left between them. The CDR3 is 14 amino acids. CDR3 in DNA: TGTGCCAGCAGTTTAAGGGCCGGGAATGAAAAACTGTTTTTT. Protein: CASSLRAGNEKLFF.

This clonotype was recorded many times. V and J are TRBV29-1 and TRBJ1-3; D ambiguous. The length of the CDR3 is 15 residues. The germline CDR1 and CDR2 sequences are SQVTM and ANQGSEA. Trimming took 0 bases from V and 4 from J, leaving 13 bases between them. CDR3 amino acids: CSVEDEGAEGNTIYF. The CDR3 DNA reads TGCAGCGTTGAAGACGAAGGCGCGGAGGGAAACACCATATATTTT.

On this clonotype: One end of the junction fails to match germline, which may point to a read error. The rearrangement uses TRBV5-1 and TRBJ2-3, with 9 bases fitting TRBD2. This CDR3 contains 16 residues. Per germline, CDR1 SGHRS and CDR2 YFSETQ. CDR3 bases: TGCGTCAGCAGCTTGTCGGTAGCGGGAGTGGGAGATACGCAGTATTTT. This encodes CVSSLSVAGVGDTQYF.

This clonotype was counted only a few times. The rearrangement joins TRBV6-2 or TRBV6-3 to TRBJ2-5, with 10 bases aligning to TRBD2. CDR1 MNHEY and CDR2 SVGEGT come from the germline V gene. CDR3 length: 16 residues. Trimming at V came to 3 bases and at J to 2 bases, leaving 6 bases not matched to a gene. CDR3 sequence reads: CASSYGVAGGQETQYF. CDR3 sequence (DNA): TGTGCCAGCAGTTATGGTGTAGCGGGGGGACAAGAGACCCAGTACTTC.

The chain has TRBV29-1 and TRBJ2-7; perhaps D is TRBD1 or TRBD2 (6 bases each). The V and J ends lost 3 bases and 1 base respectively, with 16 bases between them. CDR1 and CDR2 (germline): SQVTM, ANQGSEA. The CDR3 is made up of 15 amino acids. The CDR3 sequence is CSVDGGQGLSYEQYF. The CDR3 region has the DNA TGCAGCGTTGACGGGGGCCAGGGGCTTTCCTACGAGCAGTACTTC.

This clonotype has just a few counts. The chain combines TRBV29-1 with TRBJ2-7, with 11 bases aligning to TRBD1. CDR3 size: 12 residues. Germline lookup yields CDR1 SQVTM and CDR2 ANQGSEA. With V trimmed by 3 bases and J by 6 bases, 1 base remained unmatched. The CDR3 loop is CSVEDRGPEQYF. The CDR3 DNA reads TGCAGCGTTGAGGACAGGGGGCCCGAGCAGTACTTC.

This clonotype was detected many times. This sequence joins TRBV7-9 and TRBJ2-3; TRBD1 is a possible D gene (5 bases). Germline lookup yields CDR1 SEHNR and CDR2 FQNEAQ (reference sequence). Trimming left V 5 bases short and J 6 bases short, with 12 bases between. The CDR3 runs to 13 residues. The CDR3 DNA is TGTGCCAGCAGCCCCTCGCCAGGGGATACGCAGTATTTT. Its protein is CASSPSPGDTQYF.

CDR3 amino acids: CASSEWAGTYSDTQYF. The CDR3, as DNA: TGTGCCAGCAGTGAATGGGCGGGGACCTACTCAGATACGCAGTATTTT. The chain combines TRBV25-1 with TRBJ2-3; possible D gene TRBD2, 6 bases. The CDR3 has 16 residues. Germline loops: CDR1 MGHDK, CDR2 SYGVNS. V lost 1 base to trimming and J lost 4 bases, with 15 bases between them.

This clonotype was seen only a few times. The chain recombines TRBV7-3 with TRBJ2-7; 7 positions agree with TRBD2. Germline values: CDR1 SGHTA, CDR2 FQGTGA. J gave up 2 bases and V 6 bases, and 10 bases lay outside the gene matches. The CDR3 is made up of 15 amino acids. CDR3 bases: TGTGCCAGCAGTCAAGGGGCGGGAGCGCCCTACGAGCAGTACTTC. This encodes CASSQGAGAPYEQYF.

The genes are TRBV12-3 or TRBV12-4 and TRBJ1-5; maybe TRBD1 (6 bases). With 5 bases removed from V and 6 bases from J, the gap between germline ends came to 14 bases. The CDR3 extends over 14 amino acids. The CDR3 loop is CASSLQGTGQPQHF. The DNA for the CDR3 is TGTGCCAGCAGTCTTCAGGGGACTGGTCAGCCCCAGCATTTT.

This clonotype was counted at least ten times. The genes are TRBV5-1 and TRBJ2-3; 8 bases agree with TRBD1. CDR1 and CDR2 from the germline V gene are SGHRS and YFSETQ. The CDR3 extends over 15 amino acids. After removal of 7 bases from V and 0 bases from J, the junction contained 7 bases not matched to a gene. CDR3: CASRPQGASTDTQYF. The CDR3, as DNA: TGCGCCAGCCGACCCCAGGGGGCAAGCACAGATACGCAGTATTTT.

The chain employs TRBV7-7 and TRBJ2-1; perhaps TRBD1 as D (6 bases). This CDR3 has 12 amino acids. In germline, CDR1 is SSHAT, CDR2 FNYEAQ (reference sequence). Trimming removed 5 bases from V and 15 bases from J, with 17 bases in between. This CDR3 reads CASSETGLLLFF. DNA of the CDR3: TGTGCCAGCAGCGAGACAGGTCTGTTGTTGTTCTTC. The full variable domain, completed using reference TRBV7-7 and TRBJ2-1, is GAGVSQSPRYKVTKRGQDVTLRCDPISSHATLYWYQQALGQGPEFLTYFNYEAQPDKSGLPSDRFSAERPEGSISTLTIQRTEQRDSAMYRCASSETGLLLFFGPGTRLTVL.

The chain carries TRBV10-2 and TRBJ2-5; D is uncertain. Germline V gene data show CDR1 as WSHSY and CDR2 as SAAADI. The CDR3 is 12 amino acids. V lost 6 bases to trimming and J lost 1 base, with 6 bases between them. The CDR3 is CASRASQETQYF. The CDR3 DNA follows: TGCGCCAGCAGGGCTTCCCAAGAGACCCAGTACTTC.

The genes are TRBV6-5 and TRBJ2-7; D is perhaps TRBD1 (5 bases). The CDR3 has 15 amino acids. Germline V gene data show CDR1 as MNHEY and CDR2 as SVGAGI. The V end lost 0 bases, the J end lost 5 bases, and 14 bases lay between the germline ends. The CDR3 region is CASSYSRGSLNEQYF. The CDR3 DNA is TGTGCCAGCAGTTACTCAAGGGGTTCATTGAACGAGCAGTACTTC.

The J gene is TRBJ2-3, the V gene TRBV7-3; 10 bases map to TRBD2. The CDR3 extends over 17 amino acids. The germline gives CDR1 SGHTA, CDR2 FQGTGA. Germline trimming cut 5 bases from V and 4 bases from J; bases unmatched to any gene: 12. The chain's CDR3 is CASSPRSSGRDPDTQYF. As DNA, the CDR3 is TGTGCCAGCAGCCCAAGGTCTAGCGGGAGAGACCCAGATACGCAGTATTTT.